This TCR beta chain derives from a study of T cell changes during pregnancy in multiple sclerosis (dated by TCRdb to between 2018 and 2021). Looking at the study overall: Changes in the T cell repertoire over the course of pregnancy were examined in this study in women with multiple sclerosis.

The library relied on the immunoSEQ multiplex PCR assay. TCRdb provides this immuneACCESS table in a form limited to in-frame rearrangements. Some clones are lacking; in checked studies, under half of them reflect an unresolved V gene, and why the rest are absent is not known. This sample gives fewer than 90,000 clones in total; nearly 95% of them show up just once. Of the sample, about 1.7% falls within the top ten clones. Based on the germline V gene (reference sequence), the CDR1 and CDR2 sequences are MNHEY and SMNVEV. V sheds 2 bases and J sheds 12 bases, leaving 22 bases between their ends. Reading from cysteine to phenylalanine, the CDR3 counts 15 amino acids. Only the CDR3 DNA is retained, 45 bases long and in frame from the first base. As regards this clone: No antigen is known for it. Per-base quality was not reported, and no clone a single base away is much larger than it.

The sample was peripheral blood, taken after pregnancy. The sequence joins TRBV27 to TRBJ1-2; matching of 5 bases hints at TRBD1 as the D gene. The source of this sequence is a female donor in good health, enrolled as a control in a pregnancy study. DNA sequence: TGTGCCAGCAGTTTAACGCCCCCAACAGGAACCACACACACCTTC. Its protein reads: CASSLTPPTGTTHTF.